This T cell receptor (beta chain) derives from a study of OX40 agonist ivuxolimab in advanced cancers. Turning to the study itself: Averaging 60 years in age, with a range of about 23 to 90, the cohort was about 85% male. Antecedent anti-PD-1, anti-PD-L1 or anti-CTLA-4 therapy was permissible, with about 40% having received some. Study-wide findings and caveats: Among T cells, CD8+ cells averaged more expanded clones than CD4+ cells.

Assay: immunoSEQ multiplex PCR; the TCRdb copy retains only in-frame clones and omits some. The table shows some 86,000 clones, with roughly 94% occurring only once. Remarks on this clone: Its antigen is currently unknown.

Patients were ineligible given autoimmune disease history or systemic immunosuppression. CDR3 length equals 16 residues. Trimming took 5 bases from V and 6 from J; bases not matched to a gene: 11. Germline assignment: CDR1 MDHEN and CDR2 SYDVKM. The sequence came from an adult with an advanced solid tumor such as melanoma, head and neck, liver or kidney cancer. The chain has TRBV28 and TRBJ2-3; 10 positions agree with TRBD2. Sequenced here: CD4+ or CD8+ T cells sorted from blood, sampled in a trial of the OX40 agonist ivuxolimab. As DNA, the CDR3 is TGTGCCAGCAGTCCTACAGCGGGAGGGTACGACGATACGCAGTATTTT. Translation: CASSPTAGGYDDTQYF.